Listed here is a single T cell receptor (beta chain). Its antigen remains unidentified. This entry belongs to a study of cytomegalovirus exposure and HLA in healthy donors. V lost 2 bases to trimming and J lost 9 bases; unmatched junction nucleotides: 10. Germline V lookup: CDR1 GTSNPN, CDR2 SVGIG (reference sequence). CDR3 size: 14 residues. PCR employed 60 Vbeta and 13 Jbeta primers. Measured with immunoSEQ multiplex PCR; TCRdb has only the in-frame clones, and not every one. This table holds about 120,000 clones, 70% to 85% found once. Study-level results: It was confirmed in vitro that a few of the CMV-associated chains were specific for CMV antigens.

The source is a female donor in good health and CMV-seronegative. This rearrangement joins TRBV30 to TRBJ2-7; 10 bases are a match to TRBD2. Sequencing used PBMCs. CDR3 nucleotides: TGTGCCTGGAGTAAAGGGAGCGGGGGGGCTGCGCAGTACTTC. Translated: CAWSKGSGGAAQYF.